These 3 T cell receptor beta chains were all obtained from the same sample, sequenced in a study of early T cells in non-severe SARS-CoV-2 infection. One entry per CDR3 protein, called by TCRdb with MiXCR from the 5' RACE reads. The table lists around 86,000 distinct CDR3 sequences, 14% to 15% of them singletons. What was sequenced was whole blood. The receptors originated from an adult who was a healthcare worker with PCR-confirmed SARS-CoV-2 infection or an uninfected control (not recorded which).

This clonotype was seen only a few times. The gene calls are TRBV5-7 and TRBJ2-7, with 8 bases fitting TRBD2. TRBV5-7 has ORF status, its function being uncertain. V gave up 5 bases and J gave up 2 bases; unmatched junction bases: 15. This CDR3 contains 17 residues. The CDR3 loop is CASRSRGGSGPTYEQYV. CDR3 DNA: TGTGCCAGCAGATCCCGGGGGGGATCAGGGCCTACCTACGAGCAGTACGTC.

V is TRBV29-1 and J is TRBJ1-4; D is perhaps TRBD1 (5 bases). The CDR3 has 13 amino acids. V lost 4 bases, J lost 7 bases, and 13 bases lay in between. Germline values: CDR1 SQVTM, CDR2 ANQGSEA. In nucleotides, the CDR3 is TGCAGCGTTGCGCAGGGCTTCGGTGAAAAACTGTTTTTT. Protein: CSVAQGFGEKLFF.

This clonotype was seen more than once but under ten times. This chain connects TRBV30 to TRBJ2-5; TRBD2 aligns across 9 bases. Per germline, CDR1 GTSNPN and CDR2 SVGIG (reference sequence). The CDR3 contains 17 residues. V was clipped by 0 bases and J by 5 bases; unmatched bases: 13. This CDR3 reads CAWSVNRLRGGRETQYF. CDR3 DNA: TGTGCCTGGAGTGTAAATCGGTTGCGGGGGGGCCGGGAGACCCAGTACTTC.